This T cell receptor (beta chain) derives from a study of T cell changes during pregnancy in multiple sclerosis. TCRdb's copy holds only in-frame clones and misses some; the assay was immunoSEQ multiplex PCR. The sample includes over 40,000 clones, around 90% of them seen just once. The sequence derives from a female donor in good health, enrolled as a control in a pregnancy study. The specimen was CD8+ T cells from peripheral blood mononuclear cells, collected after pregnancy.

CDR3 DNA: TGTGCCAGCAGCCCCACACTAGCGGGGGCCACCAATGAGCAGTTCTTC. Translated: CASSPTLAGATNEQFF. J is TRBJ2-1 and V is TRBV9; 11 bases are a match to TRBD2. Germline V gene lookup returns CDR1 SGDLS and CDR2 YYNGEE. This CDR3 is 16 amino acids long. With 4 bases clipped from V and 6 bases from J, the junction kept 9 bases outside the gene matches. The complete variable domain, with remaining parts taken from reference TRBV9 and TRBJ2-1, reads DSGVTQTPKHLITATGQRVTLRCSPRSGDLSVYWYQQSLDQGLQFLIQYYNGEERAKGNILERFSAQQFPDLHSELNLSSLELGDSALYFCASSPTLAGATNEQFFGPGTRLTVL.